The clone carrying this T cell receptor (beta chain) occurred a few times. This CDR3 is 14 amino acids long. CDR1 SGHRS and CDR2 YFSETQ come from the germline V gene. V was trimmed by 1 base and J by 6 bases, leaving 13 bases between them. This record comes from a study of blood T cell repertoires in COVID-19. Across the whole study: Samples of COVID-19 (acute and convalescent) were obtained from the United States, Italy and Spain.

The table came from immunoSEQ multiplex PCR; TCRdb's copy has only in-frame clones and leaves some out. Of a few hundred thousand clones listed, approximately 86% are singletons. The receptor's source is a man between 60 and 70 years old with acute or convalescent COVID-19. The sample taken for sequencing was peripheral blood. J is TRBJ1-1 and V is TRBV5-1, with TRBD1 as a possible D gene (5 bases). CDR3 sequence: CASSLSAGEPEAFF. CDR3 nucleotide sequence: TGCGCCAGCAGCTTGAGTGCGGGGGAGCCTGAAGCTTTCTTT.